What follows are 5 T cell receptor beta chains derived from one specimen sequenced in a study of CD4+ T cells in melanoma. Only in-frame clones appear in the TCRdb table, and some are missing; sequencing was by immunoSEQ multiplex PCR. Altogether 110,000 to 150,000 clones are present, around 90% being singletons, with the ten largest covering about 1.5%. The source of these receptors is a human donor with melanoma.

The chain employs TRBV19 and TRBJ1-5, with unresolved D. This CDR3 region has 16 residues. Germline values: CDR1 LNHDA, CDR2 SQIVND (reference sequence). With 1 base removed from V and 0 bases from J, the gap between germline ends came to 10 bases. CDR3 loop: CASSIGAGFSNQPQHF. The CDR3 DNA reads TGTGCCAGTAGTATAGGGGCAGGCTTTAGCAATCAGCCCCAGCATTTT.

This clone was seen a handful of times. V is TRBV2 and J is TRBJ2-5; no definite D call. Trimming removed 4 bases from V and 4 bases from J, with 10 bases in between. Germline V gives CDR1 SNHLY, CDR2 FYNNEI. The CDR3 has 13 amino acids. Written as DNA, the CDR3 is TGTGCCAGCAGTGGATTTCTGGGAGAGACCCAGTACTTC. It translates to CASSGFLGETQYF.

The V and J genes are TRBV11-3 and TRBJ2-2; D remains ambiguous. Looked up from germline, CDR1 is SGHNT and CDR2 is YENEEA. The CDR3 totals 16 residues. V was clipped by 2 bases and J by 1 base, with 11 bases between them. The DNA of the CDR3 is TGTGCCAGCAGCTTATATTACCAGATGAACACCGGGGAGCTGTTTTTT. Translated: CASSLYYQMNTGELFF. Filled out from reference TRBV11-3 and TRBJ2-2, the complete variable domain reads EAGVVQSPRYKIIEKKQPVAFWCNPISGHNTLYWYLQNLGQGPELLIRYENEEAVDDSQLPKDRFSAERLKGVDSTLKIQPAELGDSAVYLCASSLYYQMNTGELFFGEGSRLTVL.

The chain couples TRBV5-4 to TRBJ1-2; possibly TRBD1 for D (5 bases). V was shortened by 4 bases and J by 5 bases, with 18 bases between the two germline ends. The length of the CDR3 is 15 residues. Germline V lookup: CDR1 SGHNT, CDR2 YYREEE (reference sequence). In nucleotides, the CDR3 is TGTGCCAGCAGCCAATCCTGGGGGACCCAATATGGCTACACCTTC. Encoded protein: CASSQSWGTQYGYTF.

CDR3 sequence reads: CASKEWGSSYEQYF. The CDR3 coding sequence is TGTGCCAGCAAAGAATGGGGAAGCTCCTACGAGCAGTACTTC. The V call is TRBV2, the J call TRBJ2-7; D is uncertain. Per germline, CDR1 SNHLY and CDR2 FYNNEI. Trimming took off 7 bases at V and 0 bases at J, with 13 bases between the two ends. The CDR3 spans 14 residues.